This T cell receptor beta chain was sequenced during a study of control samples from healthy donors and cancer patients. Sequenced by immunoSEQ multiplex PCR; TCRdb stores in-frame clones only, minus some. The data show about 50,000 clones, with almost 90% seen just once and almost 40% held by the top ten. V was clipped by 6 bases and J by 7 bases; unmatched bases: 10. CDR3 length: 15 amino acids. CDR1 and CDR2 from the germline V gene are MNHEY and SVGAGI. The sequence derives from a man aged 45 to 65 with head and neck cancer. V is TRBV6-5 and J is TRBJ1-5; 9 nucleotides align to TRBD1. The sequencing sample was made of PBMCs. The CDR3: CASSDPQGAGQPQHF. CDR3 coding DNA: TGTGCCAGCAGCGACCCACAGGGGGCGGGACAGCCCCAGCATTTT.